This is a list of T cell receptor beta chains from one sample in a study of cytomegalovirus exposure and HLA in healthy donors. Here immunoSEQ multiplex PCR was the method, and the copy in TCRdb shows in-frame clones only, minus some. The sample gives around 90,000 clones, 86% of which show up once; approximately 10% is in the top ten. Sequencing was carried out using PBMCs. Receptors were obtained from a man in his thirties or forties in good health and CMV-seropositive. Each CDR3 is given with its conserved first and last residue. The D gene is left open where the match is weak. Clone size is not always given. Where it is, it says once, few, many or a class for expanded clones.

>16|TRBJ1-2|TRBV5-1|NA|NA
TGCGCCAGCAGCTTGGAGGGAGGAGCTCTTAACTATGGCTACACCTTC
CASSLEGGALNYGYTF
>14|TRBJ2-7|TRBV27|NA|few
TGTGCCAGCAGTTTAAGCCCTGGGAGGTACGAGCAGTACTTC
CASSLSPGRYEQYF
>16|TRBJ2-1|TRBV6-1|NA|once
TGTGCCAGCAGTGAACTGTGGGGGCACTCCTACAATGAGCAGTTCTTC
CASSELWGHSYNEQFF
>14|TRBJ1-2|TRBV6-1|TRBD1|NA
TGTGCCAGCACCATAAGGACAGGGGAGGGTGGCTACACCTTC
CASTIRTGEGGYTF
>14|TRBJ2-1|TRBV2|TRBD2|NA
TGTGCCGGCACACTAGCGGGAGGAGGTACTGAGCAGTTCTTC
CAGTLAGGGTEQFF
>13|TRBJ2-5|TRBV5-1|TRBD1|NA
TGCGCCAGCGGGGGTGAGGGGGCAGAGACCCAGTACTTC
CASGGEGAETQYF
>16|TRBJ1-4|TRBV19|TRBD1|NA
TGTGCCAGTAGCGACCCAAGGCGCAGGGGGAATGAAAAACTGTTTTTT
CASSDPRRRGNEKLFF
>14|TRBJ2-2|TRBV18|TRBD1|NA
TGTGCCAGCTATGACAGGGGGAACACCGGGGAGCTGTTTTTT
CASYDRGNTGELFF
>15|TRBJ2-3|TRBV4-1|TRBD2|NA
TGCGCCAGCAGCCTAGGACTAGCGAGCACAGATACGCAGTATTTT
CASSLGLASTDTQYF
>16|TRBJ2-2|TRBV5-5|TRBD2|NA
TGTGCCAGCAGCCAGATAGCGGGATCGACCACCGGGGAGCTGTTTTTT
CASSQIAGSTTGELFF
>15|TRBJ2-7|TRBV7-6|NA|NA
TGTGCCAGCAGTCCAGGTACAGATTTTTCCTACGAGCAGTACTTC
CASSPGTDFSYEQYF
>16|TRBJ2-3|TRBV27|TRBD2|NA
TGTGCCAGCAGTCCGGGACTAGCGGGAGGGACAGATACGCAGTATTTT
CASSPGLAGGTDTQYF
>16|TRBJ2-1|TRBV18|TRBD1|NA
TGTGCCAGCTCACCGACAGGGGCCGCCCCCATCAATGAGCAGTTCTTC
CASSPTGAAPINEQFF
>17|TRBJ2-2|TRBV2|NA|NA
TGTGCCAGCAGTTTCCGACTAACGGGAGCTCTGGGCGGGGAGCTGTTTTTT
CASSFRLTGALGGELFF
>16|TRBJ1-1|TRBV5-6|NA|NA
TGTGCCAGCAGCTTGGCCTCGGGGGATATGAACACTGAAGCTTTCTTT
CASSLASGDMNTEAFF
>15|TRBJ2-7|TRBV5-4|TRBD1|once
TGTGCCAGCAGCCTGACAGGGGGCGCTGGATACGAGCAGTACTTC
CASSLTGGAGYEQYF
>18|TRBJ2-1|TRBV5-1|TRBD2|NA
TGCGCCAGCAGCTTGGGGCGACTAGCGGGAAATGCCTACAATGAGCAGTTCTTC
CASSLGRLAGNAYNEQFF
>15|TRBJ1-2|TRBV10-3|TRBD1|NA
TGTGCCATCAGCGAGAAACAGGGGGCGGGCTATGGCTACACCTTC
CAISEKQGAGYGYTF
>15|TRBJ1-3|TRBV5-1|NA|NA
TGCGCCAGCAGCTTGTTGCCAGGGGCTAGAAACACCATATATTTT
CASSLLPGARNTIYF
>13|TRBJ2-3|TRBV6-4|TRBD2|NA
TGTGCCAGCAGTAGCGGGAGTGGAGATACGCAGTATTTT
CASSSGSGDTQYF
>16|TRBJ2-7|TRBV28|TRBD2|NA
TGTGCCAGCAGTACACATACGGGGGGGGCGCATTTCGAGCAGTACTTC
CASSTHTGGAHFEQYF
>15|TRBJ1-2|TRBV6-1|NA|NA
TGTGCCAGCAGTGAAGGTGGGCGAGACAGATATGGCTACACCTTC
CASSEGGRDRYGYTF
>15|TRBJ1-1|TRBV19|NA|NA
TGTGCCAGTAGCCAAATGCAGGGCATGAACACTGAAGCTTTCTTT
CASSQMQGMNTEAFF
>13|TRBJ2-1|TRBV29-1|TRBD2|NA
TGCAGCGGGAAGGCGGGAGGTAGTGGTGAGCAGTTCTTC
CSGKAGGSGEQFF
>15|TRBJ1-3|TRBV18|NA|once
TGTGCCAGCTCATCGGACACGAGCTCTGGAAACACCATATATTTT
CASSSDTSSGNTIYF
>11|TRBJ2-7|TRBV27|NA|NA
TGTGCCAGCAGTTCCCTGGGCATACAGTACTTC
CASSSLGIQYF
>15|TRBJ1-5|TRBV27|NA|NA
TGTGCCAGCAGTTTAAATTGGCAGAACAATCAGCCCCAGCATTTT
CASSLNWQNNQPQHF
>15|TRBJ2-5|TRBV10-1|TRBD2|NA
TGCGCCAGCAGTGTAGGAGCGGGAGTACAAGAGACCCAGTACTTC
CASSVGAGVQETQYF
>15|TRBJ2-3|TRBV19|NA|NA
TGTGCCAGCATATCTAGACGGAGCCCCACAGATACGCAGTATTTT
CASISRRSPTDTQYF
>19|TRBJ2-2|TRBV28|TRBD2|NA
TGTGCCAGCAGAGGTGTCGGGAGGGCGAGCGGGAGGGATACCGGGGAGCTGTTTTTT
CASRGVGRASGRDTGELFF
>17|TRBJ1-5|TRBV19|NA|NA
TGTGCCAGTAGTACTAGACGTGGTCCGTATAGCAATCAGCCCCAGCATTTT
CASSTRRGPYSNQPQHF
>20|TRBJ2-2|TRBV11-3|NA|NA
TGTGCCAGCAGTACTATGGACAGGGAGGATAGCGGGAGAGAGACCGGGGAGCTGTTTTTT
CASSTMDREDSGRETGELFF
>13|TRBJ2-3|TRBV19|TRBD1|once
TGTGCCTCGAGACAGGGAGGCACAGATACGCAGTATTTT
CASRQGGTDTQYF
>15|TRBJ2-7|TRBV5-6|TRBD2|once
TGTGCCAGCAGCAACGGACTAGCGGGCCCTAACGAGCAGTACTTC
CASSNGLAGPNEQYF
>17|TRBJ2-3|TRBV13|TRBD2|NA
TGTGCCAGCAGCGCGAGACTAGCGGGAGGTGCCACAGATACGCAGTATTTT
CASSARLAGGATDTQYF
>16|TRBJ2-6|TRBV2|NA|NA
TGTGCCGGCAGAGGGGTAGACAGCTCTGGGGCCAACGTCCTGACTTTC
CAGRGVDSSGANVLTF
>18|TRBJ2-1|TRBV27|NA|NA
TGTGCCAGCAGTTTGTGGCTCCAAGGGCAGGGGGGTTACAATGAGCAGTTCTTC
CASSLWLQGQGGYNEQFF
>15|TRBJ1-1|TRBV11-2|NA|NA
TGTGCCAGCAGCTTAGAGAGGCACAGGGCGGTTGGAGCTTTCTTT
CASSLERHRAVGAFF
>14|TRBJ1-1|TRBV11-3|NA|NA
TGTGCCAGCAGCTACGGGGGAAGGGACACTGAAGCTTTCTTT
CASSYGGRDTEAFF
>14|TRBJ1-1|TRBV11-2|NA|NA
TGTGTCAGCCTAGGGAGGCAGTTGAACACTGAAGCTTTCTTT
CVSLGRQLNTEAFF
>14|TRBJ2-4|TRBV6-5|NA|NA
TGTGCCAGCAGCAGGGCCTTAGCCAAAAACATTCAGTACTTC
CASSRALAKNIQYF
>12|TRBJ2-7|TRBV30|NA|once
TGTGCCTGGAGTGTATGGGGGCGCGAGCAGTACTTC
CAWSVWGREQYF
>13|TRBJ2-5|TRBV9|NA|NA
TGTGCCAGCAGCGTCGGGAGTGCGGAGACCCAGTACTTC
CASSVGSAETQYF
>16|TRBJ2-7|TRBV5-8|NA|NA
TGTGCCAGCAGCTTGTATGGTGGAAGGGGTTCTCATGAGCAGTACTTC
CASSLYGGRGSHEQYF
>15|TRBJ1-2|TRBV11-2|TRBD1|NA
TGTGCCAGCAGCTTAGCCCGACAGGGAGTGAGGGGCTACACCTTC
CASSLARQGVRGYTF
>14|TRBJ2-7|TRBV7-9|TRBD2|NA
TGTGCCAGCAGCTCGGGACTAGCGGGAAACGAGCAGTACTTC
CASSSGLAGNEQYF
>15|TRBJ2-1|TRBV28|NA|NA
TGTGCCAGCAGTCCCCCCGGGTGGTACTACAATGAGCAGTTCTTC
CASSPPGWYYNEQFF
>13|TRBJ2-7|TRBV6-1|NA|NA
TGTGCCAGCAGTGGAGGACAAGACTACGAGCAGTACTTC
CASSGGQDYEQYF
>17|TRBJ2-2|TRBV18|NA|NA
TGTGCCAGCTCGCTAAAGACAGGCCCCCCTAACACCGGGGAGCTGTTTTTT
CASSLKTGPPNTGELFF
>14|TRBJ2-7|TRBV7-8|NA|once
TGTGCCAGCAGCACCGACTCGAGCTCCTACGAGCAGTACTTC
CASSTDSSSYEQYF
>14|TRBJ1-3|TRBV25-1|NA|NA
TGTGCCAGCAGCTCCAGGGTTCATGGAAACACCATATATTTT
CASSSRVHGNTIYF
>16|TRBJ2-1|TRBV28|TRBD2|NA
TGTGCCAGCAGTCAATTCTCAGCGGGGTATTACAATGAGCAGTTCTTC
CASSQFSAGYYNEQFF
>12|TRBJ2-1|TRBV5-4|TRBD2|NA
TGTGCCAGCAGCTTGTGGGAGGGTGAGCAGTTCTTC
CASSLWEGEQFF
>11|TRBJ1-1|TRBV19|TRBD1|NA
TGTGCCAGTAGGAGACAGGGGAGGGCTTTCTTT
CASRRQGRAFF
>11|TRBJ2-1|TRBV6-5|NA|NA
TGTGCCAGTTACAGTTTGGGTGAGCAGTTCTTC
CASYSLGEQFF
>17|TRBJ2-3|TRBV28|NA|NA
TGTGCCAGCAGTCCGCCCATCACAGGGACGCGCACAGATACGCAGTATTTT
CASSPPITGTRTDTQYF
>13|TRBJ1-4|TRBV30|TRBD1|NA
TGTGCCTGGAGTGGGGACAGGATTGAAAAACTGTTTTTT
CAWSGDRIEKLFF
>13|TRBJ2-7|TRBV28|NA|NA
TGTGCCAGCAGTCAAACCCCCGGTTACGAGCAGTACTTC
CASSQTPGYEQYF
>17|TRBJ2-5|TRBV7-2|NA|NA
TGTGCCAGCAGCTTATGGTCAGGCGGAGGGCCGGGGGAGACCCAGTACTTC
CASSLWSGGGPGETQYF
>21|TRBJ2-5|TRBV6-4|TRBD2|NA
TGTGCCAGCAGTGACTCGAGGGGACTAGCGGGGACATGGAGGCATAAAGAGACCCAGTACTTC
CASSDSRGLAGTWRHKETQYF